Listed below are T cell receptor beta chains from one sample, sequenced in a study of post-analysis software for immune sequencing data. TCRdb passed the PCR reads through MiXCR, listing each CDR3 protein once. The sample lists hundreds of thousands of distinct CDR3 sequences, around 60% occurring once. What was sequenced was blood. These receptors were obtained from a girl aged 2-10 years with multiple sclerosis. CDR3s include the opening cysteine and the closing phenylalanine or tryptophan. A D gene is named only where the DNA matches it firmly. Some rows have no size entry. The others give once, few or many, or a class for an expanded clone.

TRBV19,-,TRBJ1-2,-,CASSIEGLRQGHGYTF,TGTGCCAGTAGTATAGAGGGCCTGAGACAAGGTCATGGCTACACCTTC
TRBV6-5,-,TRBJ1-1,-,CASSAGGHTEAFF,TGTGCCAGCAGTGCGGGGGGGCACACTGAAGCTTTCTTT
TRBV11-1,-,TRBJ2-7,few,CASSFSFEQYF,TGTGCCAGCAGCTTCTCATTCGAGCAGTACTTC
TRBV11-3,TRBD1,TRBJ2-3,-,CASSLPGPPGTGASTDTQYF,TGTGCCAGCAGCTTACCCGGGCCCCCCGGGACAGGGGCTAGCACAGATACGCAGTATTTT
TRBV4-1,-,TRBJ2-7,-,CASSQTTDLASPREYEQYF,TGCGCCAGCAGCCAAACGACAGATCTCGCCTCCCCACGGGAATACGAGCAGTACTTC
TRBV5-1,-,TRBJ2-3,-,CASNPGISTDTQYF,TGCGCCAGCAATCCAGGGATAAGCACAGATACGCAGTATTTT
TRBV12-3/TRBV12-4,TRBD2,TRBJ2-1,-,CASTTLAGNNEQFF,TGTGCCAGCACTACACTAGCGGGGAACAATGAGCAGTTCTTC
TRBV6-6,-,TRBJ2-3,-,CATQHLSTDTQYF,TGTGCCACCCAACACCTGAGCACAGATACGCAGTATTTT
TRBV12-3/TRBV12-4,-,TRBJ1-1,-,CASSWEGDTEAFF,TGTGCCAGCAGTTGGGAGGGGGACACTGAAGCTTTCTTT
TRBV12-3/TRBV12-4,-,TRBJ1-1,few,CASTKGRTFTEAFF,TGTGCCAGCACCAAGGGCAGGACGTTCACTGAAGCTTTCTTT
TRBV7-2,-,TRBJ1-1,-,CASSWYGRNTEAFF,TGTGCCAGCAGCTGGTATGGAAGGAACACTGAAGCTTTCTTT
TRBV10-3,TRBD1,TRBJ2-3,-,CAISDRDRSTDTQYF,TGTGCCATCAGTGACCGGGACAGGAGCACAGATACGCAGTATTTT
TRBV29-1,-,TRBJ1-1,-,CSVRGTFGKNTEAFF,TGCAGCGTCCGGGGGACCTTTGGCAAGAACACTGAAGCTTTCTTT
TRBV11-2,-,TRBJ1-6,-,CASSLGRVDSPPHF,TGTGCCAGCAGCTTAGGCAGGGTCGACTCACCCCCCCACTTT
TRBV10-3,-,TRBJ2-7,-,CAISDQGRYEQYF,TGTGCCATCAGTGACCAGGGGAGATACGAGCAGTACTTC
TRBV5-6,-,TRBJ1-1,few,CASSSMTLQGLNTEAFF,TGTGCCAGCAGCTCCATGACGTTACAGGGATTGAACACTGAAGCTTTCTTT
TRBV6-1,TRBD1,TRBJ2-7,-,CASSVWQGAGYEQYF,TGTGCCAGCAGTGTATGGCAGGGGGCAGGCTACGAGCAGTACTTC
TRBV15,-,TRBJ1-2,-,CATSMVRGPNRYGYAF,TGTGCCACCAGCATGGTCCGTGGGCCCAACCGCTATGGCTACGCCTTC
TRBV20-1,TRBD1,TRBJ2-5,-,CSARQDRLQETQYF,TGCAGTGCTAGACAGGACAGGCTCCAAGAGACCCAGTACTTC
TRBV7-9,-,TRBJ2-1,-,CASMNQGKGLNEQFF,TGTGCCAGCATGAACCAGGGGAAAGGATTGAATGAGCAGTTCTTC
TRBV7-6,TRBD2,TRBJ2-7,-,CASSLESGGLSSYEQYF,TGTGCCAGCAGCTTAGAGTCGGGGGGGCTGAGCTCCTACGAGCAGTACTTC
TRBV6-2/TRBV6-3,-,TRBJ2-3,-,CASKWRGDTDTRYF,TGTGCCAGCAAGTGGCGGGGAGACACAGATACGCGGTATTTT
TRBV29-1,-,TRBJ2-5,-,CSPYDPSQETQYF,TGCAGCCCATACGACCCCAGCCAAGAGACCCAGTACTTC
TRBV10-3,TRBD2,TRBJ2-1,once,CAISAFSGKSGNEQFF,TGTGCCATCAGTGCTTTTAGCGGGAAAAGTGGCAATGAGCAGTTCTTC
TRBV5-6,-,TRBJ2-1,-,CASKDDYNEQFF,TGTGCCAGCAAGGACGACTACAATGAGCAGTTCTTC
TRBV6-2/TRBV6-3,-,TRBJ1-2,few,CASSYLQGTNGYTF,TGTGCCAGCAGTTACCTTCAGGGAACGAATGGCTACACCTTC
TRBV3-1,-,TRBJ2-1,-,CASSPWGRENEQFF,TGTGCCAGCAGCCCTTGGGGGCGGGAGAATGAGCAGTTCTTC
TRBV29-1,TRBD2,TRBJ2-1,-,CSVDTSGSYNEQFF,TGCAGCGTTGATACTAGCGGCTCCTACAATGAGCAGTTCTTC
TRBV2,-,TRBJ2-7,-,CASMETGPSYEQYF,TGTGCCAGCATGGAGACCGGGCCCTCCTACGAGCAGTACTTC
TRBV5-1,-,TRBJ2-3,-,CASRSGADTDTQYF,TGCGCCAGCAGGTCAGGGGCGGATACAGATACGCAGTATTTT
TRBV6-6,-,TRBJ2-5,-,CASSYSAPVLETQYF,TGTGCAAGCAGTTACTCGGCACCGGTACTCGAGACCCAGTACTTC
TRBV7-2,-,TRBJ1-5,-,CASSLVEDQPQHF,TGTGCCAGCAGCTTAGTTGAAGATCAGCCCCAGCATTTT
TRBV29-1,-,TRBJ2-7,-,CSVVAGSFSYEQYF,TGCAGCGTTGTAGCAGGGTCCTTCTCCTACGAGCAGTACTTC
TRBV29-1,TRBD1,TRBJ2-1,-,CSETGMSSYNEQFF,TGCAGCGAGACAGGGATGAGCTCCTACAATGAGCAGTTCTTC
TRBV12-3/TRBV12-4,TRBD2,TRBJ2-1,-,CASSFAGRAEQFF,TGTGCCAGCAGTTTTGCGGGGAGGGCAGAGCAGTTCTTC
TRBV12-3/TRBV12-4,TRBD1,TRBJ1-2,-,CASRLGQANNYGYTF,TGTGCCAGCAGACTTGGACAGGCCAATAACTATGGCTACACCTTC
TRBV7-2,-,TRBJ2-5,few,CASSWRQGLYQETRYF,TGTGCCAGCAGCTGGCGACAGGGACTGTACCAAGAGACCCGGTACTTC
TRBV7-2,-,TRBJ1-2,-,CASSHGTGTPYGYTF,TGTGCCAGCAGCCACGGAACCGGGACACCTTATGGCTACACCTTC
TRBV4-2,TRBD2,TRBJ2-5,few,CASSPREGSSQETQYF,TGTGCCAGCAGCCCGAGGGAGGGCAGTTCCCAAGAGACCCAGTACTTC
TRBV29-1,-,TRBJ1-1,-,CSVDQGTNTEAFF,TGCAGCGTGGATCAGGGGACGAACACTGAAGCTTTCTTT
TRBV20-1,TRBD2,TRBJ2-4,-,CSARTSGIAKNIQYF,TGCAGTGCTAGAACTAGCGGAATAGCCAAAAACATTCAGTACTTC
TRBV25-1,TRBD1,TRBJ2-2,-,CASSAGQGDTGELFF,TGTGCCAGCAGTGCCGGACAGGGCGACACCGGGGAGCTGTTTTTT
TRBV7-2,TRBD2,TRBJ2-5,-,CASSLRASGRETQYF,TGTGCCAGCAGCTTACGGGCTAGCGGACGAGAGACCCAGTACTTC
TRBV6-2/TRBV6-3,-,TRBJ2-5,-,CASAGRNQETQYF,TGTGCCAGCGCGGGACGGAACCAAGAGACCCAGTACTTC
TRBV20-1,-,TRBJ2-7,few,CSARDPSRDHMGYEQYF,TGCAGTGCTAGAGATCCCTCCCGGGACCACATGGGATACGAGCAGTACTTC
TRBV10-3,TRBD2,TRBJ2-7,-,CAGQRESSYEQYF,TGTGCCGGTCAGCGGGAGAGCTCCTACGAGCAGTACTTC
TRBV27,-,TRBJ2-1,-,CASSTAGRGPSYNEQFF,TGTGCCAGCAGTACGGCTGGTCGGGGCCCTTCCTACAATGAGCAGTTCTTC
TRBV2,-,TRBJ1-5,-,CASSYVQGKYQPQHF,TGTGCCAGCAGTTATGTACAGGGTAAATATCAGCCCCAGCATTTT
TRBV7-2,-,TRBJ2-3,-,CASRLGTVQDTQYF,TGTGCCAGTCGACTAGGGACGGTGCAGGATACGCAGTATTTT
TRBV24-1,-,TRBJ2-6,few,CATSDSAAGLWDGANVLTF,TGTGCCACCAGTGATTCAGCGGCGGGACTCTGGGACGGGGCCAACGTCCTGACTTTC
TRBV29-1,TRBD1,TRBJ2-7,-,CSVDLGQGHYEQYF,TGCAGCGTTGACTTGGGACAGGGACACTACGAGCAGTACTTC
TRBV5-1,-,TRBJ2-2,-,CASSLGDYSRNTGQLFF,TGCGCCAGCAGCTTGGGCGACTATTCGAGGAACACCGGGCAGCTGTTTTTT